One sample yielded the 16 T cell receptor beta chains listed below, sequenced in a study of identical twins. From the 5' RACE reads, TCRdb called clonotypes with MiXCR, one entry per CDR3 protein. In the table there are 500,000 or so distinct CDR3 sequences, over 11% of which are singletons. A further study also used this sample, focusing on yellow fever vaccine responses in identical twins.

Sequencing was carried out using CD4+ T cells sorted from blood. These receptors all come from a young woman in good health.

The J gene is TRBJ2-1, the V gene TRBV7-2, with 8 bases lining up with TRBD2. Looked up from germline, CDR1 is SGHTA and CDR2 is FQGNSA. Trimming removed 5 bases from V and 5 bases from J; junction bases left unmatched: 11. The CDR3 length is 16 residues. CDR3 bases: TGTGCCAGCAGCCCTCCAGGACTAGCACTCAACAATGAGCAGTTCTTC. This translates into CASSPPGLALNNEQFF.

This clonotype was recorded a few times. J is TRBJ1-1 and V is TRBV5-1, with D uncertain. Germline values: CDR1 SGHRS, CDR2 YFSETQ. V was trimmed by 4 bases and J by 4 bases, leaving 11 bases between them. CDR3 length: 13 residues. The CDR3 DNA sequence: TGCGCCAGCAGCCCGGAGGGTGGCACTGAAGCTTTCTTT. This encodes CASSPEGGTEAFF.

Many counts were recorded for this clonotype. The chain uses TRBV5-5 and TRBJ2-2; D gene unclear. CDR3 length: 15 amino acids. Germline lookup yields CDR1 SGHKS and CDR2 YYEKEE (reference sequence). Trimming took 0 bases from V and 7 from J, leaving 13 bases between them. The CDR3 DNA follows: TGTGCCAGCAGCTTGGCCCGGTTGGACGGCGGGGAGCTGTTTTTT. This encodes CASSLARLDGGELFF.

This clonotype was detected ten times or more. The CDR3: CASSQEWRGGRNEQFF. The CDR3 DNA reads as TGCGCCAGCAGCCAAGAGTGGCGGGGAGGGCGGAATGAGCAGTTCTTC. V usage is TRBV4-3 and J usage is TRBJ2-1, with 7 positions matching TRBD2. The germline V gene encodes CDR1 LGHNA and CDR2 YSLEER. This CDR3 has 16 residues. The V segment lost 0 bases and the J segment 7 bases; nucleotides outside the gene matches: 9.

This clonotype was seen ten or more times. V and J are TRBV6-1 and TRBJ2-2, with D possibly TRBD2 on 6 matching bases. CDR1 and CDR2 from the germline V gene are MNHNS and SASEGT. CDR3 length: 16 residues. V dropped 7 bases and J dropped 1 base, with 16 bases sitting between them. The CDR3, as DNA: TGTGCCAGCATTGACATCGGGACTTTGAACACCGGGGAGCTGTTTTTT. Encoded protein: CASIDIGTLNTGELFF.

Here the CDR3 reads CASSTDRGGFNTEAFF. The CDR3 coding sequence is TGTGCCAGCAGTACCGACAGGGGGGGGTTTAACACTGAAGCTTTCTTT. The V and J genes are TRBV12-3 or TRBV12-4 and TRBJ1-1; TRBD1 agrees at 9 bases. The junction had 9 bases not matched to a gene; V was cut back by 5 bases and J by 2 bases. The CDR3 is made up of 16 amino acids.

V usage is TRBV6-2 or TRBV6-3 and J usage is TRBJ2-3, with D perhaps matching TRBD1 (6 bases). The CDR3 is 16 amino acids. V lost 6 bases and J 0 bases, leaving 16 bases between the germline ends. Germline V gene lookup returns CDR1 MNHEY and CDR2 SVGEGT. In DNA form, the CDR3 reads TGTGCCAGCAGCAAATACAGGGAACCGAGCACAGATACGCAGTATTTT. Protein product: CASSKYREPSTDTQYF.

This clonotype was counted ten times or more. The V call is TRBV7-2, the J call TRBJ2-7, with a weak D call TRBD2 (5 bases). V was clipped by 1 base and J by 3 bases, with 7 bases between them. The CDR3 has 13 residues. CDR1 is SGHTA and CDR2 is FQGNSA in the germline V gene. The CDR3 loop is CASSLDGIYEQYF. CDR3 DNA: TGTGCCAGCAGCTTAGACGGGATCTACGAGCAGTACTTC.

V and J are TRBV7-2 and TRBJ2-3; D tentatively fits TRBD1 or TRBD2 (6 bases each). Deletions cut 1 base from V and 7 bases from J, with 15 bases between. Germline V gene sequence: CDR1 SGHTA, CDR2 FQGNSA. This CDR3 is 15 amino acids long. CDR3 DNA sequence: TGTGCCAGCAGCTTAGGCCGAGGGGGGCGATATACGCAGTATTTT. It specifies CASSLGRGGRYTQYF. Complete variable domain (other parts from reference TRBV7-2 and TRBJ2-3): GAGVSQSPSNKVTEKGKDVELRCDPISGHTALYWYRQSLGQGLEFLIYFQGNSAPDKSGLPSDRFSAERTGGSVSTLTIQRTQQEDSAVYLCASSLGRGGRYTQYFGPGTRLTVL.

The chain carries TRBV6-1 and TRBJ2-3; D is unclear. Per germline, CDR1 MNHNS and CDR2 SASEGT. The CDR3 totals 15 residues. Trimming took off 8 bases at V and 0 bases at J, with 15 bases between the two ends. CDR3 residues: CASFSTHYSTDTQYF. Here the CDR3 DNA reads TGTGCCAGCTTCTCTACCCATTATAGCACAGATACGCAGTATTTT.

The chain has TRBV3-1 and TRBJ1-2; D ambiguous. The CDR3 consists of 15 residues. The germline CDR1 and CDR2 sequences are LGHDT and YNNKEL (reference sequence). V dropped 1 base and J dropped 7 bases, with 16 bases sitting between them. The DNA for the CDR3 is TGTGCCAGCAGCCAAGGGTCGGTCCAAGTCAGTGGCTACACCTTC. Its translation is CASSQGSVQVSGYTF.

This rearrangement joins TRBV5-6 to TRBJ2-5; D is possibly TRBD2 (5 bases). The V and J ends lost 4 bases and 2 bases respectively, with 9 bases between them. CDR3 length: 13 amino acids. Germline V lookup: CDR1 SGHDT, CDR2 YYEEEE. DNA of the CDR3: TGTGCCAGCAGCAAGGACTTTCAAGAGACCCAGTACTTC. Amino acid sequence: CASSKDFQETQYF.

The rearrangement uses TRBV7-8 and TRBJ2-5, with TRBD2 as a possible D gene (5 bases). Trimming stripped 6 bases from V and 4 bases from J, with 18 bases between. The CDR3 is 15 residues long. Germline CDR1 is SGHVS and CDR2 is FQNEAQ. CDR3 DNA: TGTGCCAGCAGACCGCGGGTAGAAGGTAGAGAGACCCAGTACTTC. Encoded protein: CASRPRVEGRETQYF. The full variable domain, completed using reference TRBV7-8 and TRBJ2-5, is GAGVSQSPRYKVAKRGQDVALRCDPISGHVSLFWYQQALGQGPEFLTYFQNEAQLDKSGLPSDRFFAERPEGSVSTLKIQRTQQEDSAVYLCASRPRVEGRETQYFGPGTRLLVL.

This clonotype was observed a few times. The rearrangement links TRBV7-9 to TRBJ2-1; 15 bases map to TRBD2. The CDR3 extends over 15 amino acids. With V trimmed by 5 bases and J by 8 bases, 4 bases remained unmatched. The germline V gene encodes CDR1 SEHNR and CDR2 FQNEAQ (reference sequence). CDR3 residues: CASSTGLAGGHEQFF. In DNA form, the CDR3 reads TGTGCCAGCAGCACCGGACTAGCGGGGGGGCATGAGCAGTTCTTC.

CDR3 nucleotides: TGTGCCAGCGAAGTCGGCGGTTACGGCTACACCTTC. Residues: CASEVGGYGYTF. The chain joins TRBV6-1 to TRBJ1-2, with D uncertain. The length of the CDR3 is 12 residues. Germline loops: CDR1 MNHNS, CDR2 SASEGT. V was pared by 8 bases and J by 8 bases, with 15 bases between.

This clonotype occurred a few times. The chain has TRBV28 and TRBJ1-5, with no clear D. V was trimmed by 7 bases and J by 9 bases, leaving 22 bases between them. Germline-derived CDR1 and CDR2 are MDHEN and SYDVKM. The CDR3 spans 15 residues. Here the CDR3 reads CASTVFGVSIWPQHF. The CDR3 coding sequence is TGTGCCAGCACCGTCTTTGGGGTCTCCATATGGCCCCAGCATTTT.